This TCR beta chain came from a study of blood T cell repertoires in COVID-19. Study at large: The analysed material was cDNA or gDNA that came from T cells, B-cell-depleted T cells, or PBMCs.

Exposed study participants had met a COVID-19 case within 2 weeks before entry. As processed by the authors: Quantification of nucleated cells was approximated via reference gene primer amplification. The data were produced by immunoSEQ multiplex PCR, yet TCRdb's version contains in-frame clones alone and is incomplete. That table is the source of V, J and clone size, and D and trimming were worked out from the DNA. This table holds hundreds of thousands of clones, about 83% found once. The CDR3 sequence is 13 residues long. The junction had 4 bases not matched to a gene; V was cut back by 8 bases and J by 7 bases. CDR1 and CDR2 from the germline V gene are MNHEY and SVGAGI.

The V gene is TRBV6-5, the J gene TRBJ1-6, with 8 bases lining up with TRBD1. Sequencing was performed on PBMCs or T cells enriched from blood (not recorded which). The origin of this receptor is a woman aged 45-65 years who had been exposed to COVID-19. Here the CDR3 reads CASGQGRNSPLHF. CDR3 nucleotides: TGTGCCAGCGGACAGGGAAGGAATTCACCCCTCCACTTT.